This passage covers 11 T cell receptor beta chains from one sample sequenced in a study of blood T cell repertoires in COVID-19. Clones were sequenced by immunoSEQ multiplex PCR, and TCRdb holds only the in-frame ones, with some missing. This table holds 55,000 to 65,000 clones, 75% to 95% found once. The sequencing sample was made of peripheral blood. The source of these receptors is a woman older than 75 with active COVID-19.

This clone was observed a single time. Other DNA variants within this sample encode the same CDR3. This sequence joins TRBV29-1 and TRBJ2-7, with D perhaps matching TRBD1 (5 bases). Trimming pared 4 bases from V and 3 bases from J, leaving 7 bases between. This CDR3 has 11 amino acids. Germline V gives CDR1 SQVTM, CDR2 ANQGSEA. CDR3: CSVADNYEQYF. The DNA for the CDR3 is TGCAGCGTTGCGGACAACTACGAGCAGTACTTC.

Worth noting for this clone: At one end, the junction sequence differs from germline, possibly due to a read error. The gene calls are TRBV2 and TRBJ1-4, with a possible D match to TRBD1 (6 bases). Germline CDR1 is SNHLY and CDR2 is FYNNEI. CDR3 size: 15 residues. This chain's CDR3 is CASREDRSRDEKLFF. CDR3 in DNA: TGTGCCAGCAGGGAAGACAGGAGCCGGGATGAAAAACTGTTTTTT.

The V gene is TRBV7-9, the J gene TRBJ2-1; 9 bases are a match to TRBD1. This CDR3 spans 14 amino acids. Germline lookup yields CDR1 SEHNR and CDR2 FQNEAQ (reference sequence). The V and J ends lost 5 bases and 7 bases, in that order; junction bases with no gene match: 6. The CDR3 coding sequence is TGTGCCAGCAGCAACCGGGACAGGGTAAATGAGCAGTTCTTC. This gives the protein CASSNRDRVNEQFF.

The DNA of the CDR3 is TGTGCCAGCACCCTGACAGGGAACTATCAGCCCCAGCATTTT. This encodes CASTLTGNYQPQHF. V usage is TRBV6-6 and J usage is TRBJ1-5, with 7 nucleotides matching TRBD1. The V and J ends lost 7 bases and 5 bases, in that order; junction bases with no gene match: 8. This CDR3 has 14 residues. CDR1 and CDR2 from the germline V gene are MNHNY and SVGAGI (reference sequence).

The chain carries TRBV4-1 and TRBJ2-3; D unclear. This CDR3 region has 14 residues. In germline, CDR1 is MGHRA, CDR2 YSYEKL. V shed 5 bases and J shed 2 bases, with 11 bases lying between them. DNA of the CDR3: TGCGCCAGCAGCTATAGTTCCTCCACAGATACGCAGTATTTT. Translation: CASSYSSSTDTQYF.

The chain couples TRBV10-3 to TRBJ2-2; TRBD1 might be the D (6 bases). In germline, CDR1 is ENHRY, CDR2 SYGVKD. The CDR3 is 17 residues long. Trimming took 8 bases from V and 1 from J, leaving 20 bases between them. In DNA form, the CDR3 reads TGTGCCATCCCATCGATTAGGAACAGGGAGAACACCGGGGAGCTGTTTTTT. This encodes CAIPSIRNRENTGELFF.

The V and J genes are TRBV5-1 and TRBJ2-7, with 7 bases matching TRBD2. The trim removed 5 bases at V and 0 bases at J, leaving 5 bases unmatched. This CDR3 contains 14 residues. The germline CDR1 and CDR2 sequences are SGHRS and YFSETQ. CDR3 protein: CASRPGLNSYEQYF. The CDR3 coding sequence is TGCGCCAGCAGGCCGGGACTAAACTCCTACGAGCAGTACTTC.

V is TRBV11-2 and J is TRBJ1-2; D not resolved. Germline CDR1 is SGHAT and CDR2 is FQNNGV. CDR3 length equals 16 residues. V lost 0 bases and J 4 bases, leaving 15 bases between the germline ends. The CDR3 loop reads CASSLDLWDRGYGYTF. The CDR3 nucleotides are TGTGCCAGCAGCTTAGATCTCTGGGATCGGGGCTATGGCTACACCTTC.

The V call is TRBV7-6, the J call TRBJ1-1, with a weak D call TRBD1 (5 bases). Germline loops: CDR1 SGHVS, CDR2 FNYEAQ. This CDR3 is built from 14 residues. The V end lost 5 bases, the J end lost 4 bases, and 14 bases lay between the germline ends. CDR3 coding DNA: TGTGCCAGCAGCCGCAGGGAAGGCGGCACTGAAGCTTTCTTT. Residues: CASSRREGGTEAFF. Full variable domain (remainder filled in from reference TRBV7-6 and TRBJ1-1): GAGVSQSPRYKVTKRGQDVALRCDPISGHVSLYWYRQALGQGPEFLTYFNYEAQQDKSGLPNDRFSAERPEGSISTLTIQRTEQRDSAMYRCASSRREGGTEAFFGQGTRLTVV.

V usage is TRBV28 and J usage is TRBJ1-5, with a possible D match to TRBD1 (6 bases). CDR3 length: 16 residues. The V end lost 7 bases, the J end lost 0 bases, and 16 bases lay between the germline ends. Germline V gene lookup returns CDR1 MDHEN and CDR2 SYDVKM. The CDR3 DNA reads TGTGCCAGCATGGGTGGGGGCTCGGTTAGCAATCAGCCCCAGCATTTT. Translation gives CASMGGGSVSNQPQHF.

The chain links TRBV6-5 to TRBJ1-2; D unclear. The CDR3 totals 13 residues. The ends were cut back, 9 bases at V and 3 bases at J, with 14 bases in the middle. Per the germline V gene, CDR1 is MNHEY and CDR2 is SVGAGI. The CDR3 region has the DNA TGTGCCAGTGGCGAAGGGAGGGACTATGGCTACACCTTC. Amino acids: CASGEGRDYGYTF.